These 25 T cell receptor beta chains share one sample of origin, sequenced in a study of PD-1 blockade in classical Hodgkin lymphoma. The data were produced by immunoSEQ multiplex PCR, yet TCRdb's version contains in-frame clones alone and is incomplete. The sample shows over 20,000 clones, over 80% of them seen only once. In every patient, relapse followed autologous stem cell transplantation, while exposure to brentuximab vedotin differed. Magnetic negative selection purified CD4+ T cells from thawed PBMCs. This material consisted of CD4+ T cells from blood, taken at baseline. These receptors were collected from a human donor with classical Hodgkin lymphoma.

The chain has TRBV7-3 and TRBJ2-5, with TRBD2 matching 16 bases. Germline V gene data show CDR1 as SGHTA and CDR2 as FQGTGA. Germline trimming cut 5 bases from V and 4 bases from J; bases unmatched to any gene: 7. The CDR3 sequence is 17 residues long. The CDR3: CASSPGLAGGRRETQYF. The CDR3 DNA follows: TGTGCCAGCAGCCCGGGACTAGCGGGGGGGCGGAGAGAGACCCAGTACTTC. Filled out from reference TRBV7-3 and TRBJ2-5, the complete variable domain reads GAGVSQTPSNKVTEKGKYVELRCDPISGHTALYWYRQSLGQGPEFLIYFQGTGAADDSGLPNDRFFAVRPEGSVSTLKIQRTERGDSAVYLCASSPGLAGGRRETQYFGPGTRLLVL.

The chain joins TRBV5-6 to TRBJ1-6; tentative D call: TRBD1 (6 bases). Deletions cut 0 bases from V and 13 bases from J, with 17 bases between. Germline V gives CDR1 SGHDT, CDR2 YYEEEE. The CDR3 is 15 amino acids. The CDR3 nucleotides read TGTGCCAGCAGCTTGGTAACAGGGATTAACTCCCCCCTCCACTTT. Its translation: CASSLVTGINSPLHF. Full variable domain (outside the CDR3, taken from reference TRBV5-6 and TRBJ1-6): DAGVTQSPTHLIKTRGQQVTLRCSPKSGHDTVSWYQQALGQGPQFIFQYYEEEERQRGNFPDRFSGHQFPNYSSELNVNALLLGDSALYLCASSLVTGINSPLHFGNGTRLTVT.

V usage is TRBV7-2 and J usage is TRBJ1-2, with 7 bases matching TRBD1. Per germline, CDR1 SGHTA and CDR2 FQGNSA. V dropped 4 bases and J dropped 4; count of bases not matched to a gene: 9. This CDR3 comprises 15 residues. This chain's CDR3 is CASSYGQEPLYGYTF. In nucleotides, the CDR3 is TGTGCCAGCAGCTATGGACAGGAGCCCCTCTATGGCTACACCTTC.

The rearrangement links TRBV5-6 to TRBJ2-3; no clear D. Trimming took 0 bases from V and 4 from J, leaving 9 bases between them. This CDR3 region has 14 residues. Germline CDR1 SGHDT, CDR2 YYEEEE. CDR3 coding DNA: TGTGCCAGCAGCTTGGGGCTTGCCTCAGATACGCAGTATTTT. As protein: CASSLGLASDTQYF.

V gene TRBV7-2 combines with J gene TRBJ2-1; D is possibly TRBD1 or TRBD2 (5 bases each). The V gene's germline CDR1 is SGHTA and CDR2 FQGNSA. This CDR3 contains 14 residues. V gave up 5 bases and J gave up 4 bases, with 12 bases separating them. The CDR3 bases are TGTGCCAGCAGCCAGTACGGGACGTACAATGAGCAGTTCTTC. Its translation: CASSQYGTYNEQFF.

The chain combines TRBV19 with TRBJ1-5; D not certain. CDR1 is LNHDA, CDR2 SQIVND, per germline (reference sequence). V was trimmed by 4 bases and J by 4 bases, leaving 8 bases between them. The CDR3 is 13 amino acids. The CDR3 bases are TGTGCCAGTAGTAATAGTAGAAATCAGCCCCAGCATTTT. Encoded protein: CASSNSRNQPQHF.

V gene TRBV30 combines with J gene TRBJ1-5; possibly TRBD1 for D (5 bases). Trimming took 4 bases from V and 6 from J, leaving 13 bases between them. The CDR3 extends over 13 amino acids. Germline V CDR1 and CDR2: GTSNPN, SVGIG (reference sequence). The CDR3: CAWMGGLPQPQHF. Here the CDR3 DNA reads TGTGCCTGGATGGGGGGTCTTCCTCAGCCCCAGCATTTT.

The J gene is TRBJ1-6, the V gene TRBV2; 10 bases match TRBD1. The CDR3 has 13 residues. Germline V gene sequence: CDR1 SNHLY, CDR2 FYNNEI. V lost 8 bases to trimming and J lost 8 bases; unmatched junction nucleotides: 3. The CDR3 loop reads CASLGQGDSPLHF. CDR3 sequence (DNA): TGTGCCAGCCTCGGACAGGGGGATTCACCCCTCCACTTT.

The chain links TRBV29-1 to TRBJ1-2; D gene ambiguous. CDR3 size: 11 residues. V dropped 4 bases and J dropped 9 bases, with 12 bases sitting between them. Germline V gives CDR1 SQVTM, CDR2 ANQGSEA. The CDR3, as DNA: TGCAGCGTTGGGACCTGGTCGAGCTACACCTTC. It yields the protein CSVGTWSSYTF. Full variable domain (missing parts from reference TRBV29-1 and TRBJ1-2): SAVISQKPSRDICQRGTSLTIQCQVDSQVTMMFWYRQQPGQSLTLIATANQGSEATYESGFVIDKFPISRPNLTFSTLTVSNMSPEDSSIYLCSVGTWSSYTFGSGTRLTVV.

CDR3 bases: TGTGCCAGCAGCTTATCGGGGGGGAATCAGCCCCAGCATTTT. It yields the protein CASSLSGGNQPQHF. The chain recombines TRBV7-9 with TRBJ1-5; perhaps TRBD1 as D (5 bases). CDR1 is SEHNR, CDR2 FQNEAQ, per germline (reference sequence). This CDR3 comprises 14 residues. The germline V and J ends were trimmed by 2 bases and 4 bases, with 9 bases remaining between them. Filled out from reference TRBV7-9 and TRBJ1-5, the complete variable domain reads DTGVSQNPRHKITKRGQNVTFRCDPISEHNRLYWYRQTLGQGPEFLTYFQNEAQLEKSRLLSDRFSAERPKGSFSTLEIQRTEQGDSAMYLCASSLSGGNQPQHFGDGTRLSIL.

This chain links TRBV11-1 with TRBJ1-1; no clear D. V was cut by 5 bases and J by 1 base, with 14 bases left in between. CDR1 and CDR2 from the germline V gene are SGHAT and FQDESV (reference sequence). This CDR3 has 15 residues. CDR3 region: CASSPSFLRNTEAFF. The CDR3 DNA reads TGTGCCAGCAGCCCGAGTTTTCTTCGGAACACTGAAGCTTTCTTT.

J is TRBJ1-1 and V is TRBV9; no clear D. The V end was cut by 2 bases, the J end by 10 bases, with 18 bases between. Germline assignment: CDR1 SGDLS and CDR2 YYNGEE. The CDR3 is 14 residues long. CDR3 DNA: TGTGCCAGCAGCGTTACCCCAGAGGTTGGCGGAGCTTTCTTT. Its protein product is CASSVTPEVGGAFF.

This chain uses TRBV2 with TRBJ2-2; D unresolved. The CDR3 contains 17 residues. V lost 4 bases and J lost 8, with 23 bases in between. CDR1 is SNHLY, CDR2 FYNNEI, per germline. CDR3 DNA sequence: TGTGCCAGCAGTGTCTTCAACACACGACCTCAAGCTGGGGAGCTGTTTTTT. It codes for CASSVFNTRPQAGELFF.

This clone was detected only a few times. The chain carries TRBV7-9 and TRBJ2-7, with 11 nucleotides matching TRBD1. V lost 4 bases, J lost 6 bases, and 5 bases stayed unmatched. Germline V gene sequence: CDR1 SEHNR, CDR2 FQNEAQ (reference sequence). The CDR3 extends over 14 amino acids. The CDR3, as DNA: TGTGCCAGCAGCTCGGGACAGGGGGATCCCGAGCAGTACTTC. It is translated as CASSSGQGDPEQYF.

In nucleotides, the CDR3 is TGCGCCAGCAGCCAAGAGGCAGGGTATAATTCACCCCTCCACTTT. Protein sequence: CASSQEAGYNSPLHF. The V call is TRBV4-3, the J call TRBJ1-6; the D gene is possibly TRBD1 (5 bases). Trimming removed 0 bases from V and 4 bases from J, with 7 bases in between. The CDR3 sequence is 15 residues long. Germline V gives CDR1 LGHNA, CDR2 YSLEER.

This chain connects TRBV6-6 to TRBJ1-5, with 9 bases matching TRBD1. The CDR3 is 15 residues long. CDR1 is MNHNY and CDR2 is SVGAGI in the germline V gene (reference sequence). The J segment lost 3 bases and the V segment lost 7 bases, leaving 7 bases of the junction unmatched. CDR3 coding DNA: TGTGCCAGCACCCTAACAGGGGGCTACAATCAGCCCCAGCATTTT. Amino acids: CASTLTGGYNQPQHF.

The rearrangement links TRBV6-6 to TRBJ1-4, with 7 bases fitting TRBD1. This CDR3 is built from 16 residues. V was pared by 6 bases and J by 0 bases, with 7 bases of the junction left unmatched. Germline assignment: CDR1 MNHNY and CDR2 SVGAGI (reference sequence). CDR3 in DNA: TGTGCCAGCAGCCTACGGGACAGCACAACTAATGAAAAACTGTTTTTT. It specifies CASSLRDSTTNEKLFF.

The chain employs TRBV5-5 and TRBJ1-2; a weak D match, TRBD1 (6 bases). The CDR3 is 13 residues long. Per the germline V gene, CDR1 is SGHKS and CDR2 is YYEKEE (reference sequence). Trimming took 4 bases from V and 7 from J, leaving 14 bases between them. The CDR3 reads CASSRNQDSGYTF. CDR3 DNA: TGTGCCAGCAGCCGAAATCAGGACAGTGGCTACACCTTC.

This clone was counted only a few times. The genes are TRBV19 and TRBJ1-4; possible D gene TRBD1, 5 bases. The CDR3 is 14 residues long. The V gene's germline CDR1 is LNHDA and CDR2 SQIVND (reference sequence). V was cut by 7 bases and J by 8 bases, with 17 bases left in between. The CDR3: CASTNLGGLEKLFF. CDR3 DNA sequence: TGTGCCAGTACCAATCTTGGGGGTTTGGAAAAACTGTTTTTT.

The V gene is TRBV6-6, the J gene TRBJ2-5, with TRBD1 identical over 7 bases. The tail of the sequence fits TRBJ2-7 better, so the J call may be wrong. The germline V gene encodes CDR1 MNHNY and CDR2 SVGAGI (reference sequence). The CDR3 covers 14 residues. The CDR3 DNA reads as TGTGCCAGCAGAAGGACAGGCCGAGGCTACGAGCAGTACTTC. This sequence encodes CASRRTGRGYEQYF.

The V call is TRBV7-9, the J call TRBJ1-4, with D tentatively TRBD1 (5 bases). The V gene's germline CDR1 is SEHNR and CDR2 FQNEAQ (reference sequence). V was cut by 1 base and J by 11 bases, with 11 bases left in between. This CDR3 is built from 13 residues. CDR3 nucleotide sequence: TGTGCCAGCAGCTTAGTGGCCGGGGACAAACTGTTTTTT. This sequence encodes CASSLVAGDKLFF.

The chain combines TRBV28 with TRBJ1-2; TRBD1 matches 7 bases. J gave up 6 bases and V 2 bases, and 6 bases lay outside the gene matches. Germline V gene lookup returns CDR1 MDHEN and CDR2 SYDVKM. This CDR3 is 14 amino acids long. In DNA form, the CDR3 reads TGTGCCAGCAGTTTAGGCGACAGGGTGGATGGCTACACCTTC. This translates into CASSLGDRVDGYTF.

The chain carries TRBV6-5 and TRBJ2-7; weak D call: TRBD2 (5 bases). The CDR3 is made up of 15 amino acids. Trimming took 0 bases from V and 6 from J, leaving 15 bases between them. Per the germline V gene, CDR1 is MNHEY and CDR2 is SVGAGI. CDR3: CASSYSARGPSEQYF. The CDR3 DNA reads as TGTGCCAGCAGTTACTCAGCCCGGGGTCCCTCCGAGCAGTACTTC.

This clone was seen a few times. This sequence joins TRBV4-3 and TRBJ1-5; perhaps TRBD1 as D (5 bases). The CDR3 runs to 14 residues. Germline V lookup: CDR1 LGHNA, CDR2 YSLEER. V lost 1 base to trimming and J lost 4 bases, with 8 bases between them. The CDR3 DNA sequence: TGCGCCAGCAGCCAAGCATCAGGGAATCAGCCCCAGCATTTT. It yields the protein CASSQASGNQPQHF.

V gene TRBV11-3 combines with J gene TRBJ2-3, with a tentative D call TRBD2 (6 bases). V was clipped by 5 bases and J by 0 bases, with 12 bases between them. CDR3 length: 15 residues. Germline V gene lookup returns CDR1 SGHNT and CDR2 YENEEA. DNA for the CDR3: TGTGCCAGCAGCGTAGCGGAACTTAGCACAGATACGCAGTATTTT. Translated: CASSVAELSTDTQYF. Combining the CDR3 with reference TRBV11-3 and TRBJ2-3 gives the whole variable domain EAGVVQSPRYKIIEKKQPVAFWCNPISGHNTLYWYLQNLGQGPELLIRYENEEAVDDSQLPKDRFSAERLKGVDSTLKIQPAELGDSAVYLCASSVAELSTDTQYFGPGTRLTVL.